Listed here are 16 T cell receptor beta chains from one sample, sequenced in a study of PD-L1 blockade in urothelial cancer. Assay: immunoSEQ multiplex PCR; the TCRdb copy retains only in-frame clones and omits some. Among tens of thousands of clones listed, just under 85% were seen once. Stated time point: pretreatment peripheral blood. The source was PBMCs, collected around atezolizumab (anti-PD-L1) treatment. The receptors come from a man between 40 and 49 years old with urothelial cancer.

Note on this clone: The junction does not match germline at one end; this may be a read error. The gene calls are TRBV28 and TRBJ2-1; 12 nucleotides align to TRBD2. There are 12 residues in the CDR3. Looked up from germline, CDR1 is MDHEN and CDR2 is SYDVKM. CDR3 nucleotide sequence: TGTGCCACCTCGACTAGCGGGAGACAGGGGCTCTTC. Its translation is CATSTSGRQGLF.

V usage is TRBV18 and J usage is TRBJ1-3; no reliable D call. This CDR3 is built from 16 residues. The germline CDR1 and CDR2 sequences are KGHSH and LQKENI. The ends were cut back, 3 bases at V and 4 bases at J, with 16 bases in the middle. The DNA for the CDR3 is TGTGCCAGCTCACCTTCGGCCGGGAAAAGAGGAAACACCATATATTTT. Translation: CASSPSAGKRGNTIYF.

The chain has TRBV28 and TRBJ1-2; TRBD1 matches at 8 bases. CDR1 and CDR2 from the germline V gene are MDHEN and SYDVKM. The CDR3 is 13 amino acids. The V gene end was trimmed by 6 bases and the J gene end by 3 bases; junction bases not matched to a gene: 3. The CDR3: CASSQQGDYGYTF. The DNA for the CDR3 is TGTGCCAGCAGCCAACAGGGGGACTATGGCTACACCTTC.

This clone was seen more than once but under ten times. The J gene is TRBJ1-3, the V gene TRBV25-1; unclear D gene. CDR1 MGHDK and CDR2 SYGVNS come from the germline V gene. The CDR3 has 14 amino acids. The ends were cut back, 2 bases at V and 2 bases at J, with 7 bases in the middle. In nucleotides, the CDR3 is TGTGCCAGCAGTGAAGAGAGGACTGGAAACACCATATATTTT. Residues: CASSEERTGNTIYF. The variable domain in full, completed from reference TRBV25-1 and TRBJ1-3, reads EADIYQTPRYLVIGTGKKITLECSQTMGHDKMYWYQQDPGMELHLIHYSYGVNSTEKGDLSSESTVSRIRTEHFPLTLESARPSHTSQYLCASSEERTGNTIYFGEGSWLTVV.

The chain recombines TRBV19 with TRBJ2-3; 8 positions agree with TRBD2. Germline V gene data show CDR1 as LNHDA and CDR2 as SQIVND (reference sequence). CDR3 length: 11 amino acids. The CDR3 DNA reads TGTGCGAGCGGGAGAACAGATACGCAGTATTTT. It is translated as CASGRTDTQYF.

As for this clone: Other DNA sequences within the sample encode an identical CDR3. The chain links TRBV30 to TRBJ1-2; TRBD1 agrees at 7 bases. Trimming cost V 3 bases and J 4 bases; bases outside gene matches: 5. CDR1 is GTSNPN and CDR2 is SVGIG in the germline V gene (reference sequence). The CDR3 has 13 residues. The CDR3 sequence is CAWSPGTAYGYTF. The CDR3 DNA follows: TGTGCCTGGAGCCCCGGGACAGCCTATGGCTACACCTTC. Drawing the rest from reference TRBV30 and TRBJ1-2, the complete variable domain is SQTIHQWPATLVQPVGSPLSLECTVEGTSNPNLYWYRQAAGRGLQLLFYSVGIGQISSEVPQNLSASRPQDRQFILSSKKLLLSDSGFYLCAWSPGTAYGYTFGSGTRLTVV.

This clone was detected only a few times. V usage is TRBV27 and J usage is TRBJ1-1; no definite D call. The V end was cut by 3 bases, the J end by 11 bases, with 10 bases between. The CDR3 runs to 11 residues. Germline lookup yields CDR1 MNHEY and CDR2 SMNVEV (reference sequence). CDR3 amino acids: CASSFGGGAFF. The CDR3 DNA reads TGTGCCAGCAGTTTCGGAGGTGGTGCTTTCTTT.

As concerns this clone: At one end, the junction sequence differs from germline, possibly due to a read error. The chain links TRBV7-7 to TRBJ2-3; TRBD2 aligns across 10 bases. CDR1 and CDR2 from the germline V gene are SSHAT and FNYEAQ (reference sequence). This CDR3 has 16 residues. CDR3 in amino acids: CASSPTLAGMGDTQYF. In nucleotides, the CDR3 is TGTGCTAGCAGCCCGACACTAGCGGGGATGGGAGATACGCAGTATTTT.

The genes are TRBV9 and TRBJ1-2, with 7 nucleotides matching TRBD1. V shed 2 bases, J shed 6 bases, and the junction held 7 bases outside the gene matches. Germline values: CDR1 SGDLS, CDR2 YYNGEE. The CDR3 loop spans 14 amino acids. Written as DNA, the CDR3 is TGTGCCAGCAGCGTTACAGGGGTGGGGGATGGCTACACCTTC. Protein: CASSVTGVGDGYTF.

The table lists this clone with a count of one. The chain joins TRBV19 to TRBJ2-1; 10 bases align to TRBD2. The CDR3 is 15 residues long. Looked up from germline, CDR1 is LNHDA and CDR2 is SQIVND (reference sequence). The V segment lost 6 bases and the J segment 7 bases; nucleotides outside the gene matches: 9. The chain's CDR3 is CASRSIAGGWNEQFF. Written as DNA, the CDR3 is TGTGCCAGTAGGAGTATAGCGGGAGGTTGGAATGAGCAGTTCTTC.

This clone has a single count. The chain joins TRBV4-1 to TRBJ2-5, with 10 bases that match TRBD2. Germline V gene sequence: CDR1 MGHRA, CDR2 YSYEKL. The CDR3 sequence is 16 residues long. The J segment lost 5 bases and the V segment lost 4 bases, leaving 10 bases of the junction unmatched. For the CDR3, the DNA is TGCGCCAGCAGCCCAAACTTAGCGGGAGGAGTGGAGACCCAGTACTTC. It specifies CASSPNLAGGVETQYF.

V gene TRBV29-1 combines with J gene TRBJ2-7; perhaps TRBD2 as D (6 bases). V was trimmed by 7 bases and J by 2 bases, leaving 12 bases between them. Germline V CDR1 and CDR2: SQVTM, ANQGSEA. The CDR3 runs to 12 residues. The CDR3, as DNA: TGCAGCGCCGCGGGCGGGACCTACGAGCAGTACTTC. Protein product: CSAAGGTYEQYF.

The J gene is TRBJ2-5, the V gene TRBV19, with D perhaps matching TRBD1 (6 bases). Germline lookup yields CDR1 LNHDA and CDR2 SQIVND (reference sequence). V was pared by 5 bases and J by 4 bases, with 11 bases between. This CDR3 is 13 amino acids long. CDR3 DNA: TGTGCCAGTAGTCAGGGGACGGTAGAGACCCAGTACTTC. Translated: CASSQGTVETQYF. Variable domain in full (rest from reference TRBV19 and TRBJ2-5): DGGITQSPKYLFRKEGQNVTLSCEQNLNHDAMYWYRQDPGQGLRLIYYSQIVNDFQKGDIAEGYSVSREKKESFPLTVTSAQKNPTAFYLCASSQGTVETQYFGPGTRLLVL.

This clone was found a few times. The chain employs TRBV9 and TRBJ2-5; tentative D call: TRBD2 (5 bases). The germline V and J ends were trimmed by 7 bases and 4 bases, with 17 bases remaining between them. The germline V gene encodes CDR1 SGDLS and CDR2 YYNGEE. This CDR3 contains 14 residues. The CDR3 reads CASSDRGLGETQYF. The CDR3 DNA reads TGTGCCAGCTCCGACCGGGGATTGGGAGAGACCCAGTACTTC.

CDR3 nucleotide sequence: TGCGCCAGCGCGAAGATGCAAGCTAACTATGGCTACACCTTC. It translates to CASAKMQANYGYTF. The genes are TRBV5-1 and TRBJ1-2; D gene uncertain. Trimming shortened V by 7 bases and J by 0 bases, and 13 bases separated the two germline ends. Germline V gene lookup returns CDR1 SGHRS and CDR2 YFSETQ. There are 14 residues in the CDR3.

The gene calls are TRBV14 and TRBJ2-2, with D possibly TRBD2 on 6 matching bases. The V end lost 3 bases, the J end lost 5 bases, and 16 bases lay between the germline ends. Germline CDR1 reads SGHDN; CDR2 reads FVKESK. This CDR3 region has 16 residues. CDR3 sequence reads: CASSQAGGAMTGELFF. Written as DNA, the CDR3 is TGTGCCAGCAGCCAGGCTGGCGGGGCCATGACCGGGGAGCTGTTTTTT.